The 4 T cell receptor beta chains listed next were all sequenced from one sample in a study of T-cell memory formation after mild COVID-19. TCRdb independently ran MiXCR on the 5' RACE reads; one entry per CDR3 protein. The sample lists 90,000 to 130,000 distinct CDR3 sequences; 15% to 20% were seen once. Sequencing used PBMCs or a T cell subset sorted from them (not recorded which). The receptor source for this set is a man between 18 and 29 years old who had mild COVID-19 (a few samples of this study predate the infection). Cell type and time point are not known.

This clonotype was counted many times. CDR3 loop: CASSLIAGGRNEQFF. CDR3 in DNA: TGTGCCAGCAGTTTAATAGCGGGGGGGCGCAATGAGCAGTTCTTC. V usage is TRBV12-3 or TRBV12-4 and J usage is TRBJ2-1, with TRBD2 matching 11 bases. J lost 6 bases, V lost 2 bases, and 3 bases had no gene match. The CDR3 loop spans 15 amino acids.

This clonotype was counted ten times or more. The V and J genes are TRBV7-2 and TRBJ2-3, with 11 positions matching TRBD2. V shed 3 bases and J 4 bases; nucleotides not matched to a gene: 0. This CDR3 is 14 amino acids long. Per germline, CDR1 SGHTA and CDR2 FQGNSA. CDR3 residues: CASSFSGGADTQYF. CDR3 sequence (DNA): TGTGCCAGCAGCTTTAGCGGGGGGGCAGATACGCAGTATTTT. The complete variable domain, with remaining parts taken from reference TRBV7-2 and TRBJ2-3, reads GAGVSQSPSNKVTEKGKDVELRCDPISGHTALYWYRQSLGQGLEFLIYFQGNSAPDKSGLPSDRFSAERTGGSVSTLTIQRTQQEDSAVYLCASSFSGGADTQYFGPGTRLTVL.

CDR3 in amino acids: CASSTTGTGGGNEQFF. As DNA, the CDR3 is TGTGCCAGCAGTACGACCGGGACAGGGGGCGGGAATGAGCAGTTCTTC. The V call is TRBV6-2 or TRBV6-3, the J call TRBJ2-1; 12 bases are shared with TRBD1. Germline V lookup: CDR1 MNHEY, CDR2 SVGEGT. V lost 5 bases, J lost 7 bases, and 9 bases stayed unmatched. The CDR3 extends over 16 amino acids.

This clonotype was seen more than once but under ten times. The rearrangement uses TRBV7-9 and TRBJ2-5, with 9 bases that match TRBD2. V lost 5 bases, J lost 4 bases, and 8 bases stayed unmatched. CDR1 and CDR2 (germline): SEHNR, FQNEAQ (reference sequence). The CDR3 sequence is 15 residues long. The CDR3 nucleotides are TGTGCCAGCAGCCCGTTGCGGGGGGGCCTAGAGACCCAGTACTTC. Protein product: CASSPLRGGLETQYF.